This TCR beta chain is from a study of T cell responses to AZD1222 COVID-19 vaccine. Study-level points and caveats: The donor cohort was predominantly white British with a female majority, and clonal diversity may have been underestimated.

CDR1 and CDR2 (germline): LNHNV, YYDKDF (reference sequence). The CDR3 runs to 16 residues. V dropped 0 bases and J dropped 6 bases, with 16 bases sitting between them. Libraries were prepared by immunoSEQ multiplex PCR; TCRdb keeps only in-frame clonotypes and omits some of them. Here the sample spans 55,000 to 65,000 clones, around 80% being singletons. Remarks on this clone: Its cognate antigen is unknown.

This specimen consisted of peripheral blood, obtained 28 days after the second AZD1222 dose. The chain joins TRBV15 to TRBJ2-3; no clear D. The receptor was derived from an adult who received the AZD1222 COVID-19 vaccine. The CDR3 bases are TGTGCCACCAGCAGAGATATAGCCCTCGTTGTGGATACGCAGTATTTT. Translation: CATSRDIALVVDTQYF.